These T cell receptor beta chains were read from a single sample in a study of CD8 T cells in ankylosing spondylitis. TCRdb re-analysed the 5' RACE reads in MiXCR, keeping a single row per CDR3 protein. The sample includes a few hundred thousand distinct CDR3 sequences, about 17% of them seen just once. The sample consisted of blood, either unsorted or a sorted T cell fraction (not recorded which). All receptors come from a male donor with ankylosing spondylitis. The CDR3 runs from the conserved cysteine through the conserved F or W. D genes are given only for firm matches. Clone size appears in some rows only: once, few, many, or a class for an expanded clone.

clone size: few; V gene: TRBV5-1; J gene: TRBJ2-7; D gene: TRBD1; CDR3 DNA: TGCGCCAGCAGCACCTGGACAGGAACTTACTCCTACGAGCAGTACTTC; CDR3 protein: CASSTWTGTYSYEQYF
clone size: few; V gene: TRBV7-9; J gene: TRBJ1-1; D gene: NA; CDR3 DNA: TGTGCCAGCAGCCCGCCGGGCGCGGCCGAAGCTTTCTTT; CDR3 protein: CASSPPGAAEAFF
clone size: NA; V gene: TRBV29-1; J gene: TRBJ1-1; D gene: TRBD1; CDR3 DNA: TGCAGCGCCTTCTCCCCAACAGGGGGCTTGAACACTGAAGCTTTCTTT; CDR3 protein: CSAFSPTGGLNTEAFF
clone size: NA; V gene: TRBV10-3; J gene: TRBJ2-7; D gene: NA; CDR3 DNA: TGTGCCATCAGTGACTGGGCGGGATCCTACGAGCAGTACTTC; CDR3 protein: CAISDWAGSYEQYF
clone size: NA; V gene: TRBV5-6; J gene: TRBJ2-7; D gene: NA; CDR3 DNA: TGTGCCAGCAGCTCCGGGACCGTCCATGCTGAGCAGTACTTC; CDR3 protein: CASSSGTVHAEQYF
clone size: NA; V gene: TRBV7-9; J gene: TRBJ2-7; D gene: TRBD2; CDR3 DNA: TGTGCCAGCAGCCCAGCTAGCGGGTTAAACTCCTACGAGCAGTACTTC; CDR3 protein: CASSPASGLNSYEQYF
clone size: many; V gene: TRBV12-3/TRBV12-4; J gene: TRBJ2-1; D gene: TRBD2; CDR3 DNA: TGTGCCAGCAGTCCCGGACTAGCCTCTTACAATGAGCAGTTCTTC; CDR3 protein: CASSPGLASYNEQFF
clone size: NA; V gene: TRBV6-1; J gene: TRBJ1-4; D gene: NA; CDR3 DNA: TGTGCCAGCAGCCGCACAGGGTTCTCAGCTAATGAAAAACTGTTTTTT; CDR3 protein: CASSRTGFSANEKLFF
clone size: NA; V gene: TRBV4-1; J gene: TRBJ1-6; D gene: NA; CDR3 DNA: TGCGCCAGCAGCCAAGATCCGCCAGCTCTAAATTCACCCCTCCACTTT; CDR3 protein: CASSQDPPALNSPLHF
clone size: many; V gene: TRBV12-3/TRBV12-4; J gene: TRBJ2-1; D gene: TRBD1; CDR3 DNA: TGTGCCAGCAATGCCGGGACAGGGGCCTCCTACAATGAGCAGTTCTTC; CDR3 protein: CASNAGTGASYNEQFF
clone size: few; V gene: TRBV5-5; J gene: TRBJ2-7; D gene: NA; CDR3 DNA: TGTGCCAGCAGCTTAAGGGATCCAGCGTACGAGCAGTACTTC; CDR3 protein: CASSLRDPAYEQYF
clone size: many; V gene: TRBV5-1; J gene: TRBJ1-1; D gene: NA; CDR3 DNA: TGTGCCAGCAGTTTAGGGGAGAACACTGAAGCTTTCTTT; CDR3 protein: CASSLGENTEAFF
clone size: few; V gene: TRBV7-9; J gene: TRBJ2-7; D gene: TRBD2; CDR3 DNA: TGTGCCAGCAGCACTGAGGCGAGCGGGAGGAGGGACGAGCAGTACTTC; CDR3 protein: CASSTEASGRRDEQYF
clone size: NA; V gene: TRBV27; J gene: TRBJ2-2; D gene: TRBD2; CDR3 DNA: TGTGCCAGCAGTGCGGGACTAGCTACCGGGGAGCTGTTTTTT; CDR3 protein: CASSAGLATGELFF
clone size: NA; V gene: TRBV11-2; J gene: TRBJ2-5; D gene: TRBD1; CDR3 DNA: TGTGCCAGCAGCGACGGGACAGGGAGAGAGACCCAGTACTTC; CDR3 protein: CASSDGTGRETQYF
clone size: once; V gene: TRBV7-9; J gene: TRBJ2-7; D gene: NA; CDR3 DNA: TGTGCCAGCACCTCTCTGACAGCTTCCTACGAGCAGTACTTC; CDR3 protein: CASTSLTASYEQYF
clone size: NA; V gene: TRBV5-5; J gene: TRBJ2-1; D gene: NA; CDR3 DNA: TGTGCCAGCAGCACGACTGAAACGGCAAGGGAGCAGTTCTTC; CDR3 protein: CASSTTETAREQFF
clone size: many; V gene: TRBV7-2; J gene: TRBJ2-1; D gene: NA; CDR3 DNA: TGTGCCAGCAGCGAGGAAGGGCTAGCCTTCCATGAGCAGTTCTTC; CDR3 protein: CASSEEGLAFHEQFF
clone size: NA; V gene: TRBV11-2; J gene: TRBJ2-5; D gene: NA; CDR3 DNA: TGTGCCAGCAGCTTAGTGGGGGGGGGACAGATAGAAGAGACCCAGTACTTC; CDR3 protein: CASSLVGGGQIEETQYF
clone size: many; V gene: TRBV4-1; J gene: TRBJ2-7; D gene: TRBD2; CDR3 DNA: TGCGCCAGCAGCGATACTAGCGGGAGCTCCTACGAGCAGTACTTC; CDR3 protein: CASSDTSGSSYEQYF
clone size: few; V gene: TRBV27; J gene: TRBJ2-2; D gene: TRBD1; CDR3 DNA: TGTGCCAGCAGGGGACAGGGGGACACCGGGGAGCTGTTTTTT; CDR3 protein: CASRGQGDTGELFF
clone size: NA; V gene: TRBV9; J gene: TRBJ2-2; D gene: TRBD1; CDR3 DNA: TGTGCCAGCAGCGTCAACCACAGGGGTTTGAACACCGGGGAGCTGTTTTTT; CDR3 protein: CASSVNHRGLNTGELFF
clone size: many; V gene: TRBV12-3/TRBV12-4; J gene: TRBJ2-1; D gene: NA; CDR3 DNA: TGTGCCAGCAGTGACTCCGACTATATAAGGAATGAGCAGTTCTTC; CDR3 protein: CASSDSDYIRNEQFF
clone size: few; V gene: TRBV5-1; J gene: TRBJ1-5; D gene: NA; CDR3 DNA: TGCGCCAGCAGCTTGGAAGGGGGGATTCAGCCCCAGCATTTT; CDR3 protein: CASSLEGGIQPQHF
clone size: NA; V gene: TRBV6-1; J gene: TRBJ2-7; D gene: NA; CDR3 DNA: TGTGCCCTAGGGGCCTACGAGCAGTACTTC; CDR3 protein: CALGAYEQYF
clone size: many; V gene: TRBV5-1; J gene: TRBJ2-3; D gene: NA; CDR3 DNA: TGCGCCAGCAGCTTTCCCGGCGGGGCCACAGATACGCAGTATTTT; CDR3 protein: CASSFPGGATDTQYF
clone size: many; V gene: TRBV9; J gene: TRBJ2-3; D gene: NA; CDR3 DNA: TGTGCCAGCAGCGTAGGCGGTGACACAGATACGCAGTATTTT; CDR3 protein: CASSVGGDTDTQYF
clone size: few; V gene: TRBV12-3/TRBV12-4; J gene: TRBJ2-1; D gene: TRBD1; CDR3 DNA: TGTGCCACCGGGACAGAGACCATCAATGAGCAGTTCTTC; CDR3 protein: CATGTETINEQFF
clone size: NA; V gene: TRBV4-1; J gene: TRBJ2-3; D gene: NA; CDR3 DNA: TGCGCCAGCATCTCCACTAGAGGAAGTCAAGATACGCAGTATTTT; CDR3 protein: CASISTRGSQDTQYF
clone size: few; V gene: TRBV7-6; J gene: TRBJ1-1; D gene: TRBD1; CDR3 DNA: TGTGCCAGCACCATGGGACAGATGAACACTGAAGCTTTCTTT; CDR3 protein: CASTMGQMNTEAFF
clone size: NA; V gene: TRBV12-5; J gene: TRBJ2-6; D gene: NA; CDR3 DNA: TGTGCTAGTGGTTTCCAGGGTTCCGGGGCCAACGTCCTGACTTTC; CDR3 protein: CASGFQGSGANVLTF
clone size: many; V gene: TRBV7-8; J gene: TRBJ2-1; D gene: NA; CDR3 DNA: TGTGCCAGCAGCACCATACAGGGCGCCCACAATGAGCAGTTCTTC; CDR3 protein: CASSTIQGAHNEQFF
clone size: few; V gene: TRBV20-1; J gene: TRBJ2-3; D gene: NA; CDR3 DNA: TGCAGTGCTAGAGTTTTAGGAGGAGAAACAGATACGCAGTATTTT; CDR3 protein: CSARVLGGETDTQYF
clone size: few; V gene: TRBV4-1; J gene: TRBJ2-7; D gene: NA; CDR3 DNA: TGCGCCAGCAGCCAAGAGGGCGGGAACTACGAGCAGTACTTC; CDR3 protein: CASSQEGGNYEQYF
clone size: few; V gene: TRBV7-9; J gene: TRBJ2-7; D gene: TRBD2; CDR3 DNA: TGTGCCAGCAGCTCCGGGACTATAACCGAGCAGTACTTC; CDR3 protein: CASSSGTITEQYF
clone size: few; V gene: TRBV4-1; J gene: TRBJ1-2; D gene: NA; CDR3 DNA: TGCGCCAGCAGCCGACGTGTCGGAGGGCACTATGGCTACACCTTC; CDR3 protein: CASSRRVGGHYGYTF
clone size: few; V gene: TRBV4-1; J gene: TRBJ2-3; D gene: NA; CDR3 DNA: TGCGCCAGCAGCCAACTCAGCGCAGATACGCAGTATTTT; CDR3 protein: CASSQLSADTQYF
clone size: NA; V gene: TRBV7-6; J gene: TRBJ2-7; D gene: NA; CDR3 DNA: TGTGCCAGCAGCTTAACGGACGAGCAGTACTTC; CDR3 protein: CASSLTDEQYF
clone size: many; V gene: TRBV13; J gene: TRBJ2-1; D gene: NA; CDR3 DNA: TGTGCCAGCAGCTTGAGGGGGGGGTACAATGAGCAGTTCTTC; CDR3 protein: CASSLRGGYNEQFF
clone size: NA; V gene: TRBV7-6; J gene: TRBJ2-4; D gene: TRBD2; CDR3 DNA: TGTGCCAGCAGCTTAGGTAGCGGGATTGTAAACATTCAGTACTTC; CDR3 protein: CASSLGSGIVNIQYF